Listed below are T cell receptor beta chains from one sample, sequenced in a study of cytomegalovirus exposure and HLA in healthy donors. The protocol was immunoSEQ multiplex PCR, while the TCRdb copy is restricted to in-frame clones and leaves out a portion. Of tens of thousands of clones in the sample, around three quarters were seen once. What was sequenced was PBMCs. All receptors come from a man aged 25-45 years in good health and CMV-seronegative. The CDR3 runs from the conserved cysteine through the conserved F or W. D genes are given only for firm matches. Clone size is given for some rows only: seen once, a few or many times, or a class if the clone is expanded.

v_gene	abundance	j_gene	d_gene	CDR3aa	CDR3nt
TRBV27	NA	TRBJ2-1	TRBD1	CASRFHLDRGNEQFF	TGTGCCAGCAGATTCCACCTGGACAGGGGTAATGAGCAGTTCTTC
TRBV19	NA	TRBJ1-1	TRBD1	CASRRDSMNTEAFF	TGTGCCAGTCGCCGGGACAGCATGAACACTGAAGCTTTCTTT
TRBV18	NA	TRBJ1-2	NA	CASSPSLNYGYTF	TGTGCCAGCTCACCATCACTTAACTATGGCTACACCTTC
TRBV15	NA	TRBJ2-5	NA	CATSRNGQRETQYF	TGTGCCACCAGCAGAAACGGACAGCGGGAGACCCAGTACTTC
TRBV25-1	NA	TRBJ2-7	TRBD1	CASSFAGTGAEQYF	TGTGCCAGCAGTTTCGCCGGGACAGGCGCCGAGCAGTACTTC
TRBV10-3	NA	TRBJ2-7	NA	CAISSHQGSYEQYF	TGTGCCATCAGTTCACATCAGGGCTCCTACGAGCAGTACTTC
TRBV10-3	NA	TRBJ2-7	NA	CAISEGEDLYEQYF	TGTGCCATCAGTGAAGGGGAAGACCTCTACGAGCAGTACTTC
TRBV19	NA	TRBJ1-2	TRBD1	CASRDRDYGYTF	TGTGCCAGTAGGGACAGGGACTATGGCTACACCTTC
TRBV7-2	few	TRBJ1-4	NA	CASSLGGRSEKLFF	TGTGCCAGCAGCTTAGGCGGGCGGAGTGAAAAACTGTTTTTT
TRBV14	NA	TRBJ1-5	NA	CASSRGLSPQHF	TGTGCCAGCAGCCGCGGACTGAGCCCCCAGCATTTT